Here is one T cell receptor (beta chain) with its context. Its antigen is undetermined. This same CDR3 is encoded by further DNA sequences in the sample. The data are from a study of cytomegalovirus exposure and HLA in healthy donors. Whole-study results and caveats: After further analysis at a later stage, 17,000 or so TCR beta sequences were associated with HLA alleles at 0.05 false discovery rate.

The PCR had 60 Vbeta and 13 Jbeta primers. This table comes from immunoSEQ multiplex PCR, and its TCRdb copy is limited to in-frame clones, with some not included. The repertoire holds 100,000 to 150,000 clones, with around four fifths as singletons. Source material: PBMCs. The receptor's source is a man aged 18 to 35 in good health and CMV-seropositive.

CDR3 in amino acids: CASSQSSGGGYTF. DNA for the CDR3: TGTGCCAGCAGCCAATCTAGCGGAGGGGGCTACACCTTC. V and J are TRBV16 and TRBJ1-2; unclear D gene. The CDR3 has 13 amino acids. Looked up from germline, CDR1 is KGHSY and CDR2 is FQNENV. Trimming removed 0 bases at V and 8 bases at J, with 10 bases between.